This TCR beta chain was sequenced for a study of T-cell reconstitution after alpha-beta-depleted transplantation in children (dated by TCRdb to the mid-2010s). For the wider study: Using TCR repertoire profiling, the study followed T-cell immune reconstitution in a quantitative way in children after TCRalphabeta/CD19-depleted allogeneic hematopoietic cell transplantation.

To prepare the library, PCR was applied. Instrument on record: Illumina HiSeq 2500. TCR libraries were prepared with molecular barcoding, using unique molecular identifiers to normalize TCRbeta repertoire quantification. TCRdb cleaned the public reads at Q25 with fastp, built clones with MiXCR and kept in-frame beta chains. Every distinct CDR3 protein forms one entry, paired with its most common genes and DNA. Across this sample there are hundreds of thousands of distinct CDR3 sequences, with approximately 17% seen only once. The ten largest clones capture 1.1% of the sample. The cysteine opens and the phenylalanine closes a CDR3 of 12 amino acids. CDR3 DNA only is kept here, 36 bases in frame from base 1. As encoded in the germline V gene, CDR1 is SQVTM while CDR2 is ANQGSEA. This clonotype was seen repeatedly, ten times or more. Its binding antigen is unknown. No much larger clone is present one base from it, and per-base qualities are unavailable.

The chain is encoded by TRBV29-1 joined to TRBJ2-7, with a weak D call of TRBD2 (6 bases match). The TCR originated in a human donor who donated a stem cell graft to a child with acute myeloid leukemia. The sample consisted of PBMCs from the stem cell graft donor, taken from the stem cell graft. In nucleotides, the sequence is TGCAGTGCCGGGACTCCCAAGTCGGAGCAGTACTTC. This yields the protein CSAGTPKSEQYF.